The rows below give T cell receptor beta chains drawn from one sample of a study of T-cell reconstitution after alpha-beta-depleted transplantation in children. One entry per CDR3 protein results from TCRdb running MiXCR on the PCR reads. Of 150,000 to 200,000 distinct CDR3 sequences listed, approximately 6.8% are singletons. This material consisted of PBMCs from the stem cell graft donor, taken from the stem cell graft. The source is a human donor who donated a stem cell graft to a child with Wiskott-Aldrich syndrome. Both conserved end residues are part of each CDR3. A D gene is named only where the DNA matches it firmly. Not every row has a clone size; where given, it reads once, few, many or a size class.

cdr3_nt: TGTGCCACCAGTGTAACGGGAGCCGGCGATGAGCAGTTCTTC
cdr3_aa: CATSVTGAGDEQFF
j_call: TRBJ2-1
clone_size: many
v_call: TRBV24-1
d_call: NA

cdr3_nt: TGCAGCGTTGAAGATCTTTGGGAGAGCACAGATACGCAGTATTTT
cdr3_aa: CSVEDLWESTDTQYF
j_call: TRBJ2-3
clone_size: many
v_call: TRBV29-1
d_call: NA

cdr3_nt: TGCGCCAGCAGCCAATGGCCCGACAGGGATCAGCCCCAGCATTTT
cdr3_aa: CASSQWPDRDQPQHF
j_call: TRBJ1-5
clone_size: NA
v_call: TRBV4-1
d_call: TRBD1

cdr3_nt: TGTGCCAGCACCCCCAAGGCCGGGACAGGGATTCAGAACTATGGCTACACCTTC
cdr3_aa: CASTPKAGTGIQNYGYTF
j_call: TRBJ1-2
clone_size: many
v_call: TRBV9
d_call: TRBD1

cdr3_nt: TGCGCCAGCAGCTTGCAGGGTTCGACTGGCTACACCTTC
cdr3_aa: CASSLQGSTGYTF
j_call: TRBJ1-2
clone_size: few
v_call: TRBV5-1
d_call: NA

cdr3_nt: TGTGCCAGCAGCTTCACCGGGGAGCTGTTTTTT
cdr3_aa: CASSFTGELFF
j_call: TRBJ2-2
clone_size: many
v_call: TRBV12-3/TRBV12-4
d_call: NA

cdr3_nt: TGTGCCATCAGTATAACCGGGACTTTCTCAAGCACAGATACGCAGTATTTT
cdr3_aa: CAISITGTFSSTDTQYF
j_call: TRBJ2-3
clone_size: many
v_call: TRBV10-3
d_call: NA

cdr3_nt: TGCAGCGTTGGTGGACGGGAGCAGTTCTTC
cdr3_aa: CSVGGREQFF
j_call: TRBJ2-1
clone_size: many
v_call: TRBV29-1
d_call: NA

cdr3_nt: TGCAGCGTTGGGCAAATGACTGAAGCTTTCTTT
cdr3_aa: CSVGQMTEAFF
j_call: TRBJ1-1
clone_size: many
v_call: TRBV29-1
d_call: NA

cdr3_nt: TGTGCCAGCAGCTCCTACAGGGATTCCTACGAGCAGTACTTC
cdr3_aa: CASSSYRDSYEQYF
j_call: TRBJ2-7
clone_size: many
v_call: TRBV7-9
d_call: NA

cdr3_nt: TGTGCCTGGAGCGGGACTAGCTACGAGCAGTACTTC
cdr3_aa: CAWSGTSYEQYF
j_call: TRBJ2-7
clone_size: many
v_call: TRBV30
d_call: TRBD2

cdr3_nt: TGTGCCAGCAGCTCGCAGGGGATGGCCCTCCACTTT
cdr3_aa: CASSSQGMALHF
j_call: TRBJ1-6
clone_size: many
v_call: TRBV12-3/TRBV12-4
d_call: NA